This T cell receptor beta chain was identified during a study of blood T cells in healthy people across ages. V lost 3 bases and J lost 1, with 12 bases in between. This CDR3 spans 15 amino acids. Through a sample-barcoded 5' primer and a J-beta primer mix, a second PCR was run for 7 to 11 cycles. TCRdb used MiXCR to reprocess the 5' RACE reads, holding one entry per CDR3 protein. The sample lists about 1.5 million distinct CDR3 sequences; 42% were seen once. This clonotype was seen more than once but under ten times. Specimen: blood. The chain joins TRBV12-3 or TRBV12-4 to TRBJ2-5; D gene ambiguous. The origin of this receptor is a woman between 18 and 30 years old in good health. CDR3 DNA sequence: TGTGCCAGCAGTTTCGTCCACGACCGCCAAGAGACCCAGTACTTC. This translates into CASSFVHDRQETQYF.